This entry lists 27 T cell receptor beta chains sequenced from one sample in a study of beta chain features in type 1 diabetes. Sequenced material consisted of expressed TCRB transcripts (all of the isolated RNA was reverse transcribed). The data were produced by immunoSEQ multiplex PCR, yet TCRdb's version contains in-frame clones alone and is incomplete. The sample holds roughly 140,000 clones, roughly 53% seen once. Sequences were obtained from Tregs from blood. These receptors all stem from a man between 18 and 35 years old in good health.

In its sample, this clone was seen a few times. The J gene is TRBJ2-3, the V gene TRBV7-3; 8 nucleotides match TRBD1. CDR3 length: 16 amino acids. V gave up 4 bases and J gave up 4 bases; unmatched junction bases: 10. Germline CDR1 is SGHTA and CDR2 is FQGTGA. CDR3 DNA: TGTGCCAGCAGCTACTTCGGACAGGGTGGTGCAGATACGCAGTATTTT. Translating it yields CASSYFGQGGADTQYF.

This clone was observed a handful of times. The chain is built from TRBV7-3 and TRBJ2-2; tentatively, D is TRBD1 (6 bases). The CDR3 length is 14 residues. Germline CDR1 and CDR2: SGHTA and FQGTGA. The V gene lost 5 bases and the J gene lost 1 base, with 8 bases spanning the gap. CDR3 region: CASSPTGNTGELFF. The CDR3 nucleotides read TGTGCCAGCAGCCCGACAGGGAACACCGGGGAGCTGTTTTTT.

This clone was seen a handful of times. The chain uses TRBV7-9 and TRBJ2-7; TRBD2 is a possible D gene (5 bases). The V end lost 8 bases, the J end lost 3 bases, and 11 bases lay between the germline ends. From germline, CDR1 is SEHNR and CDR2 FQNEAQ (reference sequence). The CDR3 is 12 residues long. The CDR3 DNA reads as TGTGCCAGCTCCGGCGGGCACTACGAGCAGTACTTC. This encodes CASSGGHYEQYF.

This chain uses TRBV5-1 with TRBJ2-5; tentatively, D is TRBD2 (5 bases). CDR3 size: 14 residues. CDR1 and CDR2 from the germline V gene are SGHRS and YFSETQ. V dropped 3 bases and J dropped 2 bases, with 11 bases sitting between them. In DNA form, the CDR3 reads TGCGCCAGCAGCTCGCCCGGGATTCAAGAGACCCAGTACTTC. This encodes CASSSPGIQETQYF.

The table lists this clone with a count of one. V gene TRBV19 combines with J gene TRBJ2-6; 7 bases agree with TRBD1. CDR3 length equals 17 residues. V lost 6 bases, J lost 4 bases, and 12 bases stayed unmatched. CDR1 and CDR2 (germline): LNHDA, SQIVND (reference sequence). Here the CDR3 reads CASSLGQNYLGANVLTF. In DNA form, the CDR3 reads TGTGCCAGTAGCCTGGGACAGAATTACCTCGGGGCCAACGTCCTGACTTTC.

Only a few counts were recorded for this clone. This chain links TRBV25-1 with TRBJ1-2, with D unresolved. V was shortened by 4 bases and J by 2 bases, with 8 bases between the two germline ends. The germline CDR1 and CDR2 sequences are MGHDK and SYGVNS. The CDR3 length is 13 residues. The CDR3 nucleotides are TGTGCCAGCAGTGTGCCCGGGAACTATGGCTACACCTTC. This codes for CASSVPGNYGYTF.

In its sample, this clone was seen a few times. The genes are TRBV29-1 and TRBJ2-1, with D perhaps TRBD1 (7 bases). V lost 6 bases and J 2 bases, leaving 11 bases between the germline ends. The germline gives CDR1 SQVTM, CDR2 ANQGSEA. This CDR3 contains 13 residues. The CDR3: CSVGGGAYNEQFF. The CDR3, as DNA: TGCAGCGTCGGAGGGGGCGCCTACAATGAGCAGTTCTTC.

The chain carries TRBV7-2 and TRBJ2-5; 15 positions agree with TRBD2. This CDR3 spans 15 amino acids. The V gene's germline CDR1 is SGHTA and CDR2 FQGNSA. Trimming cost V 4 bases and J 5 bases; bases outside gene matches: 2. The CDR3 here is CASSWTSGGAETQYF. The CDR3, as DNA: TGTGCCAGCAGCTGGACTAGCGGGGGGGCCGAGACCCAGTACTTC. The entire variable domain, with the rest obtained from reference TRBV7-2 and TRBJ2-5, is as follows: GAGVSQSPSNKVTEKGKDVELRCDPISGHTALYWYRQSLGQGLEFLIYFQGNSAPDKSGLPSDRFSAERTGGSVSTLTIQRTQQEDSAVYLCASSWTSGGAETQYFGPGTRLLVL.

The chain carries TRBV7-2 and TRBJ2-2, with a possible D match to TRBD2 (6 bases). The germline V gene has CDR1 SGHTA and CDR2 FQGNSA. Trimming stripped 4 bases from V and 5 bases from J, with 8 bases between. This CDR3 is 13 amino acids long. The CDR3 nucleotides read TGTGCCAGCAGCTCTCTAGCGACCGGGGAGCTGTTTTTT. Protein sequence: CASSSLATGELFF.

The chain links TRBV28 to TRBJ2-6; 10 nucleotides agree with TRBD1. The V gene's germline CDR1 is MDHEN and CDR2 SYDVKM. With 6 bases clipped from V and 2 bases from J, the junction kept 13 bases outside the gene matches. The CDR3 runs to 19 residues. The CDR3, as DNA: TGTGCCAGCAGATCCTTCCCGGGACAGGGGTTTGCTGGGGCCAACGTCCTGACTTTC. This sequence encodes CASRSFPGQGFAGANVLTF. The variable domain in full, completed from reference TRBV28 and TRBJ2-6, reads DVKVTQSSRYLVKRTGEKVFLECVQDMDHENMFWYRQDPGLGLRLIYFSYDVKMKEKGDIPEGYSVSREKKERFSLILESASTNQTSMYLCASRSFPGQGFAGANVLTFGAGSRLTVL.

There are a few counts of this clone. The CDR3 coding sequence is TGTGCCACCCGTGACAGGGGGGGTTACGAGCAGTACTTC. This codes for CATRDRGGYEQYF. The J gene is TRBJ2-7, the V gene TRBV15; 9 nucleotides align to TRBD1. After removal of 8 bases from V and 4 bases from J, the junction contained 6 bases not matched to a gene. This CDR3 has 13 amino acids. Germline V gene sequence: CDR1 LNHNV, CDR2 YYDKDF (reference sequence).

This clone appeared a few times. V usage is TRBV27 and J usage is TRBJ2-2; 11 bases map to TRBD2. CDR1 is MNHEY and CDR2 is SMNVEV in the germline V gene (reference sequence). J gave up 4 bases and V 2 bases, and 9 bases lay outside the gene matches. The CDR3 loop spans 18 amino acids. In nucleotides, the CDR3 is TGTGCCAGCAGTTTACAGACTAGCGGGATAAGGGTCACCGGGGAGCTGTTTTTT. This sequence encodes CASSLQTSGIRVTGELFF.

Comments on this clone: A read error may account for a junction end that differs from germline. CDR3 sequence reads: CASSIAGAAYNEQFF. CDR3 nucleotide sequence: TGTGCCAGCAGCATAGCGGGAGCGGCCTACAATGAGCAGTTCTTC. The chain joins TRBV7-2 to TRBJ2-1; 9 bases line up with TRBD2. This CDR3 has 15 residues. The germline gives CDR1 SGHTA, CDR2 FQGNSA. The full variable domain, rest sourced from reference TRBV7-2 and TRBJ2-1, is GAGVSQSPSNKVTEKGKDVELRCDPISGHTALYWYRQSLGQGLEFLIYFQGNSAPDKSGLPSDRFSAERTGGSVSTLTIQRTQQEDSAVYLCASSIAGAAYNEQFFGPGTRLTVL.

This clone was seen a handful of times. V gene TRBV18 combines with J gene TRBJ1-5; 7 bases align to TRBD1. Germline values: CDR1 KGHSH, CDR2 LQKENI. The J segment lost 5 bases and the V segment lost 1 base, leaving 2 bases of the junction unmatched. CDR3 length equals 14 residues. The DNA of the CDR3 is TGTGCCAGCTCACCACGGGACAGCTATCAGCCCCAGCATTTT. Protein: CASSPRDSYQPQHF. The full variable domain, rest sourced from reference TRBV18 and TRBJ1-5, is NAGVMQNPRHLVRRRGQEARLRCSPMKGHSHVYWYRQLPEEGLKFMVYLQKENIIDESGMPKERFSAEFPKEGPSILRIQQVVRGDSAAYFCASSPRDSYQPQHFGDGTRLSIL.

This rearrangement joins TRBV27 to TRBJ1-5; a possible D gene is TRBD1 (6 bases). CDR3 length: 15 amino acids. Germline V gives CDR1 MNHEY, CDR2 SMNVEV (reference sequence). V lost 5 bases, J lost 3 bases, and 14 bases lay in between. CDR3 DNA sequence: TGTGCCAGCAGTCCGCTAGGGGGTACCAATCAGCCCCAGCATTTT. Its protein product is CASSPLGGTNQPQHF.

J is TRBJ2-5 and V is TRBV28; TRBD1 aligns across 7 bases. CDR3 length: 16 amino acids. V shed 7 bases, J shed 0 bases, and the junction held 11 bases outside the gene matches. The germline gives CDR1 MDHEN, CDR2 SYDVKM. The CDR3 is CASTFSPGQNQETQYF. CDR3 sequence (DNA): TGTGCCAGCACCTTCAGCCCGGGACAGAACCAAGAGACCCAGTACTTC. Full variable domain (outside the CDR3, taken from reference TRBV28 and TRBJ2-5): DVKVTQSSRYLVKRTGEKVFLECVQDMDHENMFWYRQDPGLGLRLIYFSYDVKMKEKGDIPEGYSVSREKKERFSLILESASTNQTSMYLCASTFSPGQNQETQYFGPGTRLLVL.

J is TRBJ2-3 and V is TRBV18; the match to TRBD2 covers 7 bases. The CDR3 is 16 amino acids. Germline CDR1 and CDR2: KGHSH and LQKENI. The V segment lost 3 bases and the J segment 2 bases; nucleotides outside the gene matches: 8. CDR3 residues: CASSPNRGRATDTQYF. As DNA, the CDR3 is TGTGCCAGCTCACCTAATCGGGGGAGGGCCACAGATACGCAGTATTTT.

As DNA, the CDR3 is TGTGCCAGCAGCCCGGACAATACCTACGAGCAGTACTTC. This sequence encodes CASSPDNTYEQYF. V usage is TRBV9 and J usage is TRBJ2-7; weak D call: TRBD1 (5 bases). Germline V lookup: CDR1 SGDLS, CDR2 YYNGEE. V gave up 4 bases and J gave up 2 bases, with 10 bases separating them. The CDR3 extends over 13 amino acids.

The rearrangement uses TRBV30 and TRBJ2-5; D is unresolved. CDR1 GTSNPN and CDR2 SVGIG come from the germline V gene (reference sequence). V lost 3 bases and J lost 5, with 10 bases in between. The CDR3 totals 12 residues. The CDR3 bases are TGTGCCTGGAGGGTAAGGAGCGAGACCCAGTACTTC. Protein sequence: CAWRVRSETQYF.

This clone was counted between two and nine times. The rearrangement links TRBV23-1 to TRBJ1-2; D might be TRBD1 (6 bases). TRBV23-1 is identified as an open reading frame with a role that is uncertain. Trimming cost V 11 bases and J 3 bases, with 19 bases left between them. CDR3 length equals 14 residues. CDR3 coding DNA: TGCGCCCTACAACCGGGACCAGGGGACTATGGCTACACCTTC. Translating it yields CALQPGPGDYGYTF.

This clone was seen more than once but under ten times. This chain connects TRBV27 to TRBJ1-1; TRBD1 might be the D (5 bases). The CDR3 extends over 14 amino acids. V was clipped by 5 bases and J by 1 base, with 11 bases between them. Germline V gene lookup returns CDR1 MNHEY and CDR2 SMNVEV (reference sequence). The CDR3 DNA is TGTGCCAGCAGTGCCCGTAGGGGGAACACTGAAGCTTTCTTT. This sequence encodes CASSARRGNTEAFF.

The J gene is TRBJ1-5, the V gene TRBV5-6, with TRBD1 matching over 7 bases. This CDR3 region has 16 residues. With V trimmed by 4 bases and J by 7 bases, 14 bases remained unmatched. Germline V gives CDR1 SGHDT, CDR2 YYEEEE. In DNA, the CDR3 is TGTGCCAGCAGCCCTAACCGGGGACAGAGCAGCCAGCCCCAGCATTTT. Encoded protein: CASSPNRGQSSQPQHF.

The gene calls are TRBV9 and TRBJ1-2; TRBD1 matches at 9 bases. The length of the CDR3 is 14 residues. Germline V CDR1 and CDR2: SGDLS, YYNGEE. V shed 3 bases, J shed 7 bases, and the junction held 7 bases outside the gene matches. CDR3 bases: TGTGCCAGCAGCGCGGGACAGGGCACAGGTGGCTACACCTTC. Protein: CASSAGQGTGGYTF. Variable domain in full (rest from reference TRBV9 and TRBJ1-2): DSGVTQTPKHLITATGQRVTLRCSPRSGDLSVYWYQQSLDQGLQFLIQYYNGEERAKGNILERFSAQQFPDLHSELNLSSLELGDSALYFCASSAGQGTGGYTFGSGTRLTVV.

The CDR3 here is CASSLGQGLSYEQYF. As DNA, the CDR3 is TGTGCCAGCAGTTTAGGACAGGGGTTATCCTACGAGCAGTACTTC. This chain links TRBV28 with TRBJ2-7, with 9 bases identical to TRBD1. V lost 2 bases, J lost 1 base, and 3 bases stayed unmatched. The germline gives CDR1 MDHEN, CDR2 SYDVKM. The CDR3 covers 15 residues. Variable domain in full (rest from reference TRBV28 and TRBJ2-7): DVKVTQSSRYLVKRTGEKVFLECVQDMDHENMFWYRQDPGLGLRLIYFSYDVKMKEKGDIPEGYSVSREKKERFSLILESASTNQTSMYLCASSLGQGLSYEQYFGPGTRLTVT.

This clone was seen once. This sample includes further DNA sequences coding for the same CDR3. V and J are TRBV6-1 and TRBJ2-5; weak D call: TRBD1 (6 bases). Germline values: CDR1 MNHNS, CDR2 SASEGT. There are 14 residues in the CDR3. V lost 4 bases, J lost 4 bases, and 13 bases lay in between. The CDR3 DNA sequence: TGTGCCAGCAGTGTGGCAGGGGTTCGAGAGACCCAGTACTTC. This sequence encodes CASSVAGVRETQYF.

This rearrangement joins TRBV7-2 to TRBJ1-3; unclear D gene. V was cut by 2 bases and J by 0 bases, with 5 bases left in between. CDR3 length: 14 amino acids. Germline V CDR1 and CDR2: SGHTA, FQGNSA. For the CDR3, the DNA is TGTGCCAGCAGCTTATCTGTCTCTGGAAACACCATATATTTT. Its translation is CASSLSVSGNTIYF.

The chain couples TRBV7-9 to TRBJ2-5, with a weak D call TRBD2 (7 bases). The length of the CDR3 is 15 residues. CDR1 and CDR2 (germline): SEHNR, FQNEAQ (reference sequence). Trimming took off 1 base at V and 1 base at J, with 10 bases between the two ends. The chain's CDR3 is CASSLVAGAQETQYF. CDR3 coding DNA: TGTGCCAGCAGCTTAGTGGCGGGGGCCCAAGAGACCCAGTACTTC.